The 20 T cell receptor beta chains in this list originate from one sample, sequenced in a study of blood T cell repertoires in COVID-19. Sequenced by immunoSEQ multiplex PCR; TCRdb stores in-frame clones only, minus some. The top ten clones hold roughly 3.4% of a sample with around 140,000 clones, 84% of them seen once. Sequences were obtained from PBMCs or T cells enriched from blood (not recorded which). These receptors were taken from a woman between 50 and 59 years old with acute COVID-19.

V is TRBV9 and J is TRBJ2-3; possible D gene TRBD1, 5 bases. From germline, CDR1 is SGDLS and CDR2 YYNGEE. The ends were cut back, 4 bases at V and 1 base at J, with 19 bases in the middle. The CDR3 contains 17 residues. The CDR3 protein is CASSLGSGQGGTDTQYF. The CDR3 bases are TGTGCCAGCAGCTTGGGGTCGGGTCAGGGTGGCACAGATACGCAGTATTTT.

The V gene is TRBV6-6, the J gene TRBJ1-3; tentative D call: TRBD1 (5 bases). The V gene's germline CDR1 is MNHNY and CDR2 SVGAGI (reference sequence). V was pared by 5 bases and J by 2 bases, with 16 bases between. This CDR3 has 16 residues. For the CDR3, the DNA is TGTGCCAGCAGTCACCGGGACGGGGGTACTGGAAACACCATATATTTT. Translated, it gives CASSHRDGGTGNTIYF.

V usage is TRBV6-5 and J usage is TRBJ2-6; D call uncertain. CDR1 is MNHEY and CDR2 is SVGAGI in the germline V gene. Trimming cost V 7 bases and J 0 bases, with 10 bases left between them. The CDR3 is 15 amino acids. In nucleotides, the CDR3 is TGTGCCAGCACCGAACAGACCTCTGGGGCCAACGTCCTGACTTTC. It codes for CASTEQTSGANVLTF.

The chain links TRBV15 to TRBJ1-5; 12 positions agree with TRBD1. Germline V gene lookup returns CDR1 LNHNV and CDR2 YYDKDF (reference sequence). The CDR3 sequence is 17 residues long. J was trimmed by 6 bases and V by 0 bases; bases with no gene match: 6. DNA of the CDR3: TGTGCCACCAGCAGAGATTGGGGGACAGGGGGCCTTCAGCCCCAGCATTTT. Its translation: CATSRDWGTGGLQPQHF. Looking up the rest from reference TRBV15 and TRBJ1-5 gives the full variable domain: DAMVIQNPRYQVTQFGKPVTLSCSQTLNHNVMYWYQQKSSQAPKLLFHYYDKDFNNEADTPDNFQSRRPNTSFCFLDIRSPGLGDTAMYLCATSRDWGTGGLQPQHFGDGTRLSIL.

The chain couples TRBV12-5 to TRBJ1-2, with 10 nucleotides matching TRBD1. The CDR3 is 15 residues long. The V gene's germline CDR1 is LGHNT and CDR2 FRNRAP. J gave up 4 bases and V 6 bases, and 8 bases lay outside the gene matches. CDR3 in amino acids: CASGRTGGSTYGYTF. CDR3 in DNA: TGTGCTAGTGGCCGGACAGGGGGTTCGACCTATGGCTACACCTTC.

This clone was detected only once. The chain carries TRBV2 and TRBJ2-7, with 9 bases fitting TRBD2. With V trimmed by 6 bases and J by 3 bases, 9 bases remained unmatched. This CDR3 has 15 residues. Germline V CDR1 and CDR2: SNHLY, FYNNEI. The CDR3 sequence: CASSRRLADVYEQYF. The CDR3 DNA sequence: TGTGCCAGCAGCCGACGACTAGCGGACGTCTACGAGCAGTACTTC.

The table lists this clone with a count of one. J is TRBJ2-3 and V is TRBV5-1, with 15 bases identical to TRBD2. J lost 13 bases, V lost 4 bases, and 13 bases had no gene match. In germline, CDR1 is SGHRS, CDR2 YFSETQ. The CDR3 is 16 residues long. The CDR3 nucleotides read TGCGCCAGCAGCCCAGACGGAACCGGGACTAGCGGGAGGAAGTATTTT. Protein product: CASSPDGTGTSGRKYF.

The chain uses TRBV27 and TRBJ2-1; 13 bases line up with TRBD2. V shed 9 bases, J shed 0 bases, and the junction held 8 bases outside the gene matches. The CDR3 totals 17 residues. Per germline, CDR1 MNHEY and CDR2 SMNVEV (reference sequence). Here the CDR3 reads CASGLAGALGSYNEQFF. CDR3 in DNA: TGTGCCAGTGGACTAGCGGGAGCTTTGGGCTCCTACAATGAGCAGTTCTTC.

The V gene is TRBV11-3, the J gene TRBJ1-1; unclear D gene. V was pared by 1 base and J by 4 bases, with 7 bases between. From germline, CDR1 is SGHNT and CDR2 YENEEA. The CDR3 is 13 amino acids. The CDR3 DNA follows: TGTGCCAGCAGCTTAGGGAGGAGCACTGAAGCTTTCTTT. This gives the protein CASSLGRSTEAFF.

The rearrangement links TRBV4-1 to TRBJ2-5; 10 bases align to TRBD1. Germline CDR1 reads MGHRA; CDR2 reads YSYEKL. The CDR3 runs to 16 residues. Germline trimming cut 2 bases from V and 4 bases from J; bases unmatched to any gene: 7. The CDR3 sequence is CASSQPGQGFGETQYF. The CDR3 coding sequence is TGCGCCAGCAGCCAACCGGGACAGGGGTTCGGAGAGACCCAGTACTTC.

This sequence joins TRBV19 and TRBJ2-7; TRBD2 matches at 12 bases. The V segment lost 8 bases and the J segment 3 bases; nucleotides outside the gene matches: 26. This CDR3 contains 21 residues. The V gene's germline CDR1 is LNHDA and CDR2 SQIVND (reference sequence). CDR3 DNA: TGTGCCAGTGCTCCAGTAGTATTTAACGTATCTAGCGGGAGGGGTTTCTACGAGCAGTACTTC. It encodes CASAPVVFNVSSGRGFYEQYF.

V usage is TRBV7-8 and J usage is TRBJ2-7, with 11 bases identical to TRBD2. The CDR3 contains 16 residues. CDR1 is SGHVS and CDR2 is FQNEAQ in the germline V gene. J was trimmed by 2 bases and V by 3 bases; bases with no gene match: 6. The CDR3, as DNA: TGTGCCAGCAGCTTCGCGGGACTAGCGGACACCTACGAGCAGTACTTC. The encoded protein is CASSFAGLADTYEQYF.

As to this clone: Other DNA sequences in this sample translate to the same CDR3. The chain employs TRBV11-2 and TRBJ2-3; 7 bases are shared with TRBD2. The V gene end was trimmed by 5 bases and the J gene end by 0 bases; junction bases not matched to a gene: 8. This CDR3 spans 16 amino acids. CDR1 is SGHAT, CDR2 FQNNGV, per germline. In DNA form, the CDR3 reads TGTGCCAGCAGCCTATTGTCTAGCGGAAGCACAGATACGCAGTATTTT. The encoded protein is CASSLLSSGSTDTQYF. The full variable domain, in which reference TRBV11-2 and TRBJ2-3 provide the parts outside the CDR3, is EAGVAQSPRYKIIEKRQSVAFWCNPISGHATLYWYQQILGQGPKLLIQFQNNGVVDDSQLPKDRFSAERLKGVDSTLKIQPAKLEDSAVYLCASSLLSSGSTDTQYFGPGTRLTVL.

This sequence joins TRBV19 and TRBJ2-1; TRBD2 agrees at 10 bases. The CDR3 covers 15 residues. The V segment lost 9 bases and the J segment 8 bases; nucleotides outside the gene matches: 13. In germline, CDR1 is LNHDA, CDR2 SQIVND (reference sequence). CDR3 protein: CASRLAGLLFDEQFF. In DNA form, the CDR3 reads TGTGCCAGCCGACTAGCGGGTCTACTATTCGATGAGCAGTTCTTC.

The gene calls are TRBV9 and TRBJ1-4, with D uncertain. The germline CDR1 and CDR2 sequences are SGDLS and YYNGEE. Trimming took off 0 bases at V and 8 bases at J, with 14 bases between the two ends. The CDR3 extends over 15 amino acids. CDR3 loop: CASSVGGSTGEKLFF. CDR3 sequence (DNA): TGTGCCAGCAGCGTAGGAGGATCCACTGGAGAAAAACTGTTTTTT.

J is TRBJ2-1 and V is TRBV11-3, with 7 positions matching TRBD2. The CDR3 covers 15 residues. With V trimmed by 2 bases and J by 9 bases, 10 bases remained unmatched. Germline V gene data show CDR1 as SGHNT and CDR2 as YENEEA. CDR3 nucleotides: TGTGCCAGCAGCTTACTAGCGGCCAGAGGGAGTGAGCAGTTCTTC. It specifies CASSLLAARGSEQFF.

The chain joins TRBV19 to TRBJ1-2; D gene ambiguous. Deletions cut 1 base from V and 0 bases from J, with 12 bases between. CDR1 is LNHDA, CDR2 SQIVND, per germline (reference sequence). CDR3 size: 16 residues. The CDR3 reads CASSIVAGEPNYGYTF. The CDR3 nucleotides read TGTGCCAGTAGTATAGTCGCAGGCGAGCCTAACTATGGCTACACCTTC.

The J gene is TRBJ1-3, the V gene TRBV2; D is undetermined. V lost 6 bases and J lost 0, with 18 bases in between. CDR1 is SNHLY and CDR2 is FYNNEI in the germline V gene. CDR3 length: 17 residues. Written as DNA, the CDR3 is TGTGCCAGCAGCGCCGGTCTAGTTGGCAGCTCTGGAAACACCATATATTTT. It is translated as CASSAGLVGSSGNTIYF.

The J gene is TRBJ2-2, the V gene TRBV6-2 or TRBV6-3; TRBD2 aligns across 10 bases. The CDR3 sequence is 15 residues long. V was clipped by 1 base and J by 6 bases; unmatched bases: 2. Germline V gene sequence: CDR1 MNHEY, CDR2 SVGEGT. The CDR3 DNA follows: TGTGCCAGCAGTTACTGGACTAGCGGAGCCGGGGAGCTGTTTTTT. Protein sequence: CASSYWTSGAGELFF.

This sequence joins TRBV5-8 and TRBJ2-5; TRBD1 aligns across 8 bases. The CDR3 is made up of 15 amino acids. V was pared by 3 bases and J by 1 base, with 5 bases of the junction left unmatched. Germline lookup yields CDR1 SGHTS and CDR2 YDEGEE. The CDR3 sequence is CASSSPDRAQETQYF. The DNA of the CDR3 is TGTGCCAGCAGCTCCCCGGACAGGGCCCAAGAGACCCAGTACTTC.